The 23 T cell receptor beta chains reported below all come from one sample, sequenced in a study of shared clonotypes between healthy human individuals. Libraries were prepared by immunoSEQ multiplex PCR; TCRdb keeps only in-frame clonotypes and omits some of them. The sample includes some 2,500,000 clones, approximately 90% of them seen just once. The material sequenced was naive CD4+ T cells from PBMCs. Subset meaning: CD45RA+ positively selected. These receptors were obtained from a man between 18 and 29 years old in good health. Some clones in this sample may be carry-over from other donors' samples.

This sequence joins TRBV9 and TRBJ2-2; 9 bases are shared with TRBD1. There are 15 residues in the CDR3. The V and J ends lost 4 bases and 3 bases, in that order; junction bases with no gene match: 4. Germline assignment: CDR1 SGDLS and CDR2 YYNGEE. CDR3 sequence: CASSLQGADTGELFF. The CDR3 DNA reads TGTGCCAGCAGCTTACAGGGGGCGGACACCGGGGAGCTGTTTTTT.

The V call is TRBV7-2, the J call TRBJ1-4, with 7 positions matching TRBD1. This CDR3 comprises 15 residues. The ends lost 3 bases at V and 5 bases at J; junction bases unmatched: 6. Germline V lookup: CDR1 SGHTA, CDR2 FQGNSA. The CDR3 DNA follows: TGTGCCAGCAGCTTGTTGGGACAGCAAAATGAAAAACTGTTTTTT. This encodes CASSLLGQQNEKLFF.

A note on this clone: Other DNA sequences within the sample encode an identical CDR3. V and J are TRBV7-2 and TRBJ1-5, with 7 bases identical to TRBD1. V lost 3 bases, J lost 3 bases, and 5 bases stayed unmatched. Germline values: CDR1 SGHTA, CDR2 FQGNSA. The CDR3 is 15 amino acids. This CDR3 is CASSLTGQPNQPQHF. The DNA of the CDR3 is TGTGCCAGCAGCTTGACGGGACAGCCCAATCAGCCCCAGCATTTT.

The chain couples TRBV7-8 to TRBJ2-5; D is possibly TRBD1 (5 bases). The V end lost 0 bases, the J end lost 5 bases, and 19 bases lay between the germline ends. The CDR3 spans 17 residues. CDR1 and CDR2 (germline): SGHVS, FQNEAQ. In DNA form, the CDR3 reads TGTGCCAGCAGCTTAGCAAAGCCTCTACTGGGGCGGGAGACCCAGTACTTC. Translated, it gives CASSLAKPLLGRETQYF. The complete variable domain, with remaining parts taken from reference TRBV7-8 and TRBJ2-5, reads GAGVSQSPRYKVAKRGQDVALRCDPISGHVSLFWYQQALGQGPEFLTYFQNEAQLDKSGLPSDRFFAERPEGSVSTLKIQRTQQEDSAVYLCASSLAKPLLGRETQYFGPGTRLLVL.

The CDR3 nucleotides are TGCAGTGCTCCCCTATCGATAAAACTGTTTTTT. As protein: CSAPLSIKLFF. The rearrangement joins TRBV20-1 to TRBJ1-4, with unresolved D. The germline CDR1 and CDR2 sequences are DFQATT and SNEGSKA (reference sequence). The CDR3 spans 11 residues. Trimming removed 5 bases from V and 10 bases from J, with 11 bases in between.

The chain combines TRBV5-1 with TRBJ2-5, with D tentatively TRBD1 or TRBD2 (6 bases each). CDR1 SGHRS and CDR2 YFSETQ come from the germline V gene. The V end lost 4 bases, the J end lost 2 bases, and 12 bases lay between the germline ends. The CDR3 consists of 14 residues. CDR3 sequence: CASSPLGGQETQYF. DNA for the CDR3: TGCGCCAGCAGCCCTCTAGGGGGGCAAGAGACCCAGTACTTC.

The chain recombines TRBV10-3 with TRBJ1-5; unclear D gene. Per the germline V gene, CDR1 is ENHRY and CDR2 is SYGVKD. V gave up 3 bases and J gave up 0 bases, with 9 bases separating them. This CDR3 comprises 15 residues. CDR3 in DNA: TGTGCCATCAGTGATGAGCGGAATAGCAATCAGCCCCAGCATTTT. Amino acids: CAISDERNSNQPQHF.

The chain carries TRBV5-1 and TRBJ2-7, with TRBD1 as a possible D gene (7 bases). There are 14 residues in the CDR3. Trimming left V 3 bases short and J 3 bases short, with 13 bases between. CDR1 is SGHRS and CDR2 is YFSETQ in the germline V gene. The CDR3: CASSYGQEGYEQYF. The CDR3 DNA reads TGCGCCAGCAGCTACGGACAGGAGGGCTACGAGCAGTACTTC.

CDR3 protein: CASSVRSGGIITDTQYF. CDR3 sequence (DNA): TGTGCCAGCAGTGTCCGTTCAGGGGGGATAATCACAGATACGCAGTATTTT. V usage is TRBV6-1 and J usage is TRBJ2-3; a weak D match, TRBD1 (7 bases). This CDR3 region has 17 residues. Germline V gene data show CDR1 as MNHNS and CDR2 as SASEGT. Trimming stripped 4 bases from V and 2 bases from J, with 19 bases between.

The chain employs TRBV6-5 and TRBJ2-5; the D is unclear. V was cut by 6 bases and J by 4 bases, with 15 bases left in between. The germline V gene has CDR1 MNHEY and CDR2 SVGAGI. The CDR3 spans 14 residues. CDR3 region: CASRAQAAVETQYF. CDR3 nucleotides: TGTGCCAGCAGGGCCCAGGCTGCCGTAGAGACCCAGTACTTC.

The CDR3 loop is CASSQGGPTRRTF. In DNA, the CDR3 is TGTGCCAGCAGCCAAGGCGGGCCGACGAGGCGCACCTTC. The chain couples TRBV5-8 to TRBJ1-2, with D uncertain. Germline V gene data show CDR1 as SGHTS and CDR2 as YDEGEE. This CDR3 has 13 residues. The V and J ends lost 4 bases and 13 bases respectively, with 20 bases between them.

The chain combines TRBV5-1 with TRBJ2-1, with 8 positions matching TRBD1. The CDR3 covers 14 residues. The ends lost 4 bases at V and 12 bases at J; junction bases unmatched: 12. The germline V gene encodes CDR1 SGHRS and CDR2 YFSETQ. The CDR3 region has the DNA TGCGCCAGCAGCACCGGGACAGGCCCGGAGGTGCAGTTCTTC. This encodes CASSTGTGPEVQFF. Full variable domain (remainder filled in from reference TRBV5-1 and TRBJ2-1): KAGVTQTPRYLIKTRGQQVTLSCSPISGHRSVSWYQQTPGQGLQFLFEYFSETQRNKGNFPGRFSGRQFSNSRSEMNVSTLELGDSALYLCASSTGTGPEVQFFGPGTRLTVL.

The chain recombines TRBV5-1 with TRBJ2-7; the match to TRBD1 covers 7 bases. This CDR3 region has 15 residues. Germline V gene lookup returns CDR1 SGHRS and CDR2 YFSETQ. The J segment lost 0 bases and the V segment lost 5 bases, leaving 8 bases of the junction unmatched. The CDR3 reads CASSPGQPSSYEQYF. CDR3 bases: TGCGCCAGCAGTCCGGGACAGCCGAGCTCCTACGAGCAGTACTTC.

This sequence joins TRBV21-1 and TRBJ2-7; the DNA was not used to check the table's D call, TRBD1. TRBV21-1 is a pseudogene. There are 18 residues in the CDR3. CDR3 bases: TGTGCCAGCAGCAAAGCGCTTGGAACGGGACAGACATCCTACGAGCAGTACTTC. Its translation is CASSKALGTGQTSYEQYF.

Only one count was recorded for this clone. The V call is TRBV19, the J call TRBJ1-1, with 9 bases that match TRBD1. The CDR3 length is 14 residues. Germline V lookup: CDR1 LNHDA, CDR2 SQIVND (reference sequence). Unmatched junction bases numbered 8, after V lost 10 bases and J lost 2 bases. The CDR3 region is CATLDRGLNTEAFF. Written as DNA, the CDR3 is TGTGCCACCCTGGACAGGGGTTTAAACACTGAAGCTTTCTTT.

In this sample, this clone turned up a few times. The chain is built from TRBV5-1 and TRBJ1-1; D is ambiguous. Germline loops: CDR1 SGHRS, CDR2 YFSETQ. The CDR3 loop spans 15 amino acids. Trimming shortened V by 0 bases and J by 4 bases, and 13 bases separated the two germline ends. CDR3 residues: CASSLEGAVSTEAFF. DNA for the CDR3: TGCGCCAGCAGCTTGGAAGGTGCGGTGAGCACTGAAGCTTTCTTT.

The genes are TRBV5-4 and TRBJ2-1; 10 positions match TRBD2. There are 15 residues in the CDR3. Germline V gene data show CDR1 as SGHNT and CDR2 as YYREEE (reference sequence). Losses at the gene ends were 4 bases for V and 4 bases for J; bases not matched to a gene: 5. CDR3: CASSGSSGSYNEQFF. The DNA for the CDR3 is TGTGCCAGCAGCGGTTCTAGCGGGAGTTACAATGAGCAGTTCTTC.

Comment on this clone: Other DNA sequences in the same sample also yield this CDR3. This chain joins TRBV27 and TRBJ1-5; D not resolved. This CDR3 is 16 amino acids long. V dropped 9 bases and J dropped 4 bases, with 22 bases sitting between them. Germline V gene data show CDR1 as MNHEY and CDR2 as SMNVEV (reference sequence). In nucleotides, the CDR3 is TGTGCCAGTCACCGAACCTCGGACGGACCAAATCAGCCCCAGCATTTT. It is translated as CASHRTSDGPNQPQHF.

The gene calls are TRBV2 and TRBJ2-6; TRBD1 or TRBD2 may be the D gene (5 bases each). With 9 bases removed from V and 0 bases from J, the gap between germline ends came to 15 bases. Germline CDR1 reads SNHLY; CDR2 reads FYNNEI. This CDR3 has 16 amino acids. This CDR3 reads CASGWGTISGANVLTF. For the CDR3, the DNA is TGTGCCAGTGGATGGGGGACCATCTCTGGGGCCAACGTCCTGACTTTC.

This clone appeared once. This chain joins TRBV4-1 and TRBJ1-2; 10 nucleotides agree with TRBD1. Trimming removed 4 bases from V and 4 bases from J; junction bases left unmatched: 12. CDR3 length: 17 amino acids. Germline values: CDR1 MGHRA, CDR2 YSYEKL. As DNA, the CDR3 is TGCGCCAGCAGCCCTTACGCAGACAGGGGGCTTGGCTATGGCTACACCTTC. It codes for CASSPYADRGLGYGYTF.

The genes are TRBV27 and TRBJ1-2, with D possibly matching TRBD1 (6 bases). The germline V gene encodes CDR1 MNHEY and CDR2 SMNVEV (reference sequence). V shed 6 bases and J shed 0 bases, with 14 bases lying between them. CDR3 length equals 15 residues. CDR3 nucleotide sequence: TGTGCCAGCAGCCCCACAGGGCGAGCTAACTATGGCTACACCTTC. Protein product: CASSPTGRANYGYTF.

The J gene is TRBJ2-2, the V gene TRBV9; tentatively, D is TRBD2 (6 bases). The germline V gene has CDR1 SGDLS and CDR2 YYNGEE. Trimming left V 3 bases short and J 7 bases short, with 16 bases between. The CDR3 runs to 15 residues. The CDR3 bases are TGTGCCAGCAGCGCAGCCGGGACTTCGTTCGGGGAGCTGTTTTTT. It codes for CASSAAGTSFGELFF.

The V gene is TRBV28, the J gene TRBJ1-2, with D unclear. The CDR3 extends over 10 amino acids. Trimming cost V 8 bases and J 7 bases, with 8 bases left between them. The germline V gene has CDR1 MDHEN and CDR2 SYDVKM. CDR3 protein: CASSGFGYTF. DNA for the CDR3: TGTGCCAGCTCTGGGTTTGGCTACACCTTC.